Listed below are T cell receptor beta chains from one sample, sequenced in a study of blood T cell repertoires in COVID-19. Produced via immunoSEQ multiplex PCR; TCRdb's table is partial and in-frame only. The table has 100,000 or so clones, more than 70% seen once. The sequenced material came from peripheral blood. Receptor source: a human donor in a cohort sampled during active COVID-19. CDR3s include the opening cysteine and the closing phenylalanine or tryptophan. Fields, in order: V gene, D gene, clone size, J gene, CDR3 protein, CDR3 DNA. A D gene is named only where the DNA matches it firmly. Part of the rows lack a size; the others show once, few, many or a class for expanded clones.

TRBV10-1	NA	NA	TRBJ2-7	CASSDGDYEQYF	TGCGCCAGCAGTGACGGGGATTACGAGCAGTACTTC
TRBV5-4	TRBD1	few	TRBJ1-2	CASSLGQGGSGYTF	TGTGCCAGCAGCCTTGGTCAAGGGGGCTCTGGCTACACCTTC
TRBV5-1	NA	NA	TRBJ2-1	CASNYPGSYNEQFF	TGCGCCAGCAACTATCCCGGCTCCTACAATGAGCAGTTCTTC
TRBV19	NA	NA	TRBJ2-7	CASSISHLYEQYF	TGTGCCAGTAGTATCTCACACCTCTACGAGCAGTACTTC
TRBV3-1/TRBV3-2	TRBD2	NA	TRBJ2-5	CASSQDRASGRGETQYF	TGTGCCAGCAGCCAAGATAGGGCTAGCGGGAGGGGGGAGACCCAGTACTTC
TRBV5-4	NA	NA	TRBJ2-3	CASSLAAYGSGTQYF	TGTGCCAGCAGCTTGGCGGCGTACGGCTCGGGTACGCAGTATTTT
TRBV7-8	NA	NA	TRBJ1-2	CASSLGGDRTYGYTF	TGTGCCAGCAGCTTAGGGGGAGACAGGACCTATGGCTACACCTTC
TRBV7-8	NA	NA	TRBJ1-2	CASSRDRWQGGYTF	TGTGCCAGCAGCCGAGACCGGTGGCAGGGAGGCTACACCTTC
TRBV9	TRBD1	NA	TRBJ2-5	CASSVAGGQIWETQYF	TGTGCCAGCAGCGTAGCAGGGGGACAGATTTGGGAGACCCAGTACTTC
TRBV5-5	NA	NA	TRBJ1-1	CASRPLLYTEAFF	TGTGCCAGCAGACCACTCCTCTACACTGAAGCTTTCTTT
TRBV4-3	NA	NA	TRBJ1-2	CASSQVSGDGYTF	TGCGCCAGCAGCCAAGTTTCGGGGGATGGCTACACCTTC
TRBV15	TRBD1	NA	TRBJ1-2	CATSIGTANYGYTF	TGTGCCACCAGCATCGGGACAGCTAACTATGGCTACACCTTC
TRBV4-3	NA	few	TRBJ1-1	CASSQARNMNTEAFF	TGCGCCAGCAGCCAAGCCAGGAATATGAACACTGAAGCTTTCTTT
TRBV7-8	NA	NA	TRBJ2-1	CASSKGLLDEQFF	TGTGCCAGCAGTAAGGGACTGTTGGATGAGCAGTTCTTC
TRBV29-1	NA	few	TRBJ2-3	CSVILTDTQYF	TGCAGCGTAATACTCACAGATACGCAGTATTTT
TRBV3-1/TRBV3-2	TRBD2	NA	TRBJ2-1	CASSPTGLGSNEQFF	TGTGCCAGCAGCCCAACGGGACTAGGGTCCAATGAGCAGTTCTTC
TRBV10-3	TRBD1	NA	TRBJ1-1	CAISSETGLRAEAFF	TGTGCCATCAGCAGCGAGACAGGGTTGAGGGCTGAAGCTTTCTTT
TRBV6-2/TRBV6-3	NA	once	TRBJ1-2	CASGLPAGTNYGYTF	TGTGCCAGCGGCCTGCCTGCAGGAACTAACTATGGCTACACCTTC
TRBV7-9	NA	NA	TRBJ1-2	CASSLILQGNYGYTF	TGTGCCAGCAGCTTAATTTTGCAGGGTAACTATGGCTACACCTTC
TRBV12-3/TRBV12-4	NA	NA	TRBJ2-4	CASSWSRGDIQYF	TGTGCCAGCAGTTGGTCCCGGGGTGACATTCAGTACTTC
TRBV7-9	NA	few	TRBJ2-7	CASSLSISGTTHYEQYF	TGTGCCAGCAGCTTGTCAATTTCCGGGACAACTCACTACGAGCAGTACTTC
TRBV3-1/TRBV3-2	TRBD1	NA	TRBJ1-4	CASSRSGTVGEKLFF	TGTGCCAGCAGCAGATCCGGGACAGTCGGTGAAAAACTGTTTTTT
TRBV5-1	TRBD2	NA	TRBJ2-1	CASSLSPSGGPRAEQFF	TGCGCCAGCAGCTTGAGCCCTAGCGGGGGGCCTAGAGCTGAGCAGTTCTTC
TRBV6-1	NA	few	TRBJ1-6	CASSALGAGAYNSPLHF	TGTGCCAGCAGTGCCCTCGGGGCAGGGGCTTATAATTCACCCCTCCACTTT
TRBV19	NA	NA	TRBJ2-5	CASSPRTWNLQETQYF	TGTGCCAGTAGTCCCCGGACTTGGAACCTCCAAGAGACCCAGTACTTC
TRBV12-3/TRBV12-4	TRBD1	NA	TRBJ1-1	CASSDRAAEAFF	TGTGCCAGCAGTGACAGGGCCGCTGAAGCTTTCTTT
TRBV27	TRBD2	NA	TRBJ2-7	CASSSSKAGGPYEQYF	TGTGCCAGCAGTTCCTCCAAAGCGGGAGGGCCCTACGAGCAGTACTTC
TRBV4-3	TRBD2	NA	TRBJ2-1	CASSQDGGGGVEQFF	TGCGCCAGCAGCCAAGATGGAGGTGGGGGGGTTGAGCAGTTCTTC
TRBV12-3/TRBV12-4	TRBD1	NA	TRBJ1-5	CASKRTGQQPQHF	TGTGCCAGCAAACGGACAGGGCAGCAGCCCCAGCATTTT
TRBV3-1/TRBV3-2	TRBD2	NA	TRBJ2-7	CASSQGVLAGDEQYF	TGTGCCAGCAGCCAGGGGGTACTAGCGGGAGACGAGCAGTACTTC
TRBV30	TRBD1	NA	TRBJ1-1	CAWSVKTGGSTEAFF	TGTGCCTGGAGTGTAAAGACAGGGGGTAGTACTGAAGCTTTCTTT
TRBV5-4	NA	NA	TRBJ2-6	CASSQNAGARTGANVLTF	TGTGCCAGCAGTCAGAATGCAGGGGCCCGGACTGGGGCCAACGTCCTGACTTTC
TRBV20-1	NA	NA	TRBJ1-2	CSASATTSRRGTNYGYTF	TGCAGTGCTAGTGCCACCACCTCGCGCCGCGGAACTAACTATGGCTACACCTTC
TRBV11-2	NA	NA	TRBJ1-2	CASRAGTGSQAGYGYTF	TGTGCCAGCAGGGCCGGGACGGGTTCGCAAGCGGGCTATGGCTACACCTTC
TRBV28	NA	NA	TRBJ2-3	CASLGDTDTQYF	TGTGCCAGTCTCGGGGATACAGATACGCAGTATTTT
TRBV11-2	NA	NA	TRBJ2-7	CATGRDFYEQYF	TGTGCCACCGGACGGGACTTCTACGAGCAGTACTTC
TRBV2	NA	few	TRBJ2-2	CASRFDMLAGELFF	TGTGCCAGCAGATTCGACATGTTGGCCGGGGAGCTGTTTTTT
TRBV19	NA	once	TRBJ2-2	CASARLPNTGELFF	TGTGCCAGTGCCAGACTCCCGAACACCGGGGAGCTGTTTTTT
TRBV6-5	NA	NA	TRBJ2-1	CAGRELSSYNEQFF	TGTGCCGGTCGGGAGTTGAGCTCCTACAATGAGCAGTTCTTC
TRBV14	NA	NA	TRBJ1-1	CASSFSVGTEAFF	TGTGCCAGCAGCTTTAGCGTGGGCACTGAAGCTTTCTTT
TRBV6-1	TRBD1	once	TRBJ1-5	CASSELGGAHQPQHF	TGTGCCAGCAGTGAATTAGGGGGCGCGCATCAGCCCCAGCATTTT
TRBV19	NA	NA	TRBJ1-1	CASTLGVTEAFF	TGTGCCAGCACCCTAGGGGTCACTGAAGCTTTCTTT
TRBV7-9	NA	NA	TRBJ2-7	CASSLILYEQYF	TGTGCCAGCAGCTTAATTCTTTACGAGCAGTACTTC
TRBV6-5	NA	NA	TRBJ2-7	CASSSGTKDYEQYF	TGTGCCAGCAGTTCCGGGACAAAGGATTACGAGCAGTACTTC